This TCR beta chain is from a study of T cells in women clearing cervical HPV infection. Clones were sequenced by immunoSEQ multiplex PCR, and TCRdb holds only the in-frame ones, with some missing. This repertoire includes about 27,000 clones. About this clone itself: The read is 3 residues too short to cover the CDR3 end, so that end is filled in from the germline J gene.

CDR1 and CDR2 (germline): SGHRS, YFSETQ. Trimming at V came to 3 bases and at J to 7 bases, leaving 11 bases not matched to a gene. The CDR3 has 16 residues. Prevalent HPV16 infections were excluded; only incident single HPV16 infections included. The clonotype originates from a woman aged 18 to 75 with a cervical HPV16 infection that either progressed to CIN3+ or cleared (not recorded which). The source material was blood buffy coat. This sequence joins TRBV5-1 and TRBJ2-4; TRBD1 matches 9 bases. The part of the CDR3 DNA that was read is TGCGCCAGCAGCTCGACATCACAGGGGGCATTGAACATT. Its protein product is CASSSTSQGALNI. Given in full, the CDR3 is CASSSTSQGALNIQYF.